The rows below give T cell receptor beta chains drawn from one sample of a study of blood T cell repertoires in COVID-19. TCRdb keeps only in-frame clones here, not all; method: immunoSEQ multiplex PCR. Seen here are roughly 180,000 clones, approximately 82% observed once, and the top ten hold less than 20%. Sequencing input: PBMCs or T cells enriched from blood (not recorded which). Source of these receptors: a man in his sixties who had recovered from COVID-19. Both conserved end residues are trimmed from each CDR3. The order of the fields is V gene, J gene, CDR3 length, D gene, CDR3 protein. A D gene is named only where the DNA matches it firmly.

>TRBV18|TRBJ2-7|11|TRBD1
ASSPSTDRGEY
>TRBV7-3|TRBJ2-6|18|NA
ASSLSVVAGGGSGANVLT
>TRBV14|TRBJ2-2|12|NA
ASSQFKNTGELF
>TRBV12-5|TRBJ1-1|11|NA
ASGAGTLTEAF
>TRBV6-5|TRBJ2-2|13|TRBD1
ASRLDRANTGELF
>TRBV29-1|TRBJ2-2|13|TRBD2
SARTSGGFTGELF
>TRBV7-2|TRBJ2-3|13|NA
ASSSRGPSTDTQY
>TRBV6-5|TRBJ1-5|13|NA
ASYPGASSNQPQH
>TRBV7-6|TRBJ2-2|10|NA
ASSRDTGELF
>TRBV3-1/TRBV3-2|TRBJ1-2|13|NA
ASSQEGARFYGYT
>TRBV19|TRBJ1-2|11|NA
ASSTGVPGGYT
>TRBV7-2|TRBJ1-3|12|NA
ASSPLSSGNTIY
>TRBV29-1|TRBJ1-2|11|NA
SVALGQYYGYT
>TRBV19|TRBJ1-2|14|TRBD1
ASTERLTGALYGYT
>TRBV4-1|TRBJ1-4|13|TRBD1
ASSQAGTGYEKLF
>TRBV21-1|TRBJ2-7|13|NA
ASSNARQGWGEQY
>TRBV3-1/TRBV3-2|TRBJ1-5|13|TRBD1
ASSLSGGSNQPQH
>TRBV27|TRBJ2-1|14|TRBD2
ASSTTTSGGVNEQF
>TRBV19|TRBJ1-1|11|NA
ASSIGGGTEAF
>TRBV20-1|TRBJ1-1|14|NA
SASRGYRATLSEAF
>TRBV7-2|TRBJ2-7|11|NA
ASSLAQGYEQY
>TRBV5-1|TRBJ2-1|12|TRBD1
ASSLGQGFDEQF
>TRBV3-1/TRBV3-2|TRBJ2-5|12|NA
ASSSSYREETQY
>TRBV3-1/TRBV3-2|TRBJ2-1|9|NA
ASSLNNEQF
>TRBV19|TRBJ1-1|13|TRBD1
ASSPRTGMNTEAF
>TRBV28|TRBJ2-7|13|NA
AAGDPTETPYEQY
>TRBV6-5|TRBJ1-1|13|NA
ASSYVGQTNTEAF
>TRBV19|TRBJ1-4|14|NA
ASSRSQLATNEKLF
>TRBV9|TRBJ2-2|12|NA
ASSAVTGTGELF
>TRBV28|TRBJ2-7|10|TRBD1
ASQQGAYEQY
>TRBV5-6|TRBJ1-2|14|NA
ASSFGAGGTSRGYT
>TRBV19|TRBJ1-4|15|NA
ASSPTGFFATNEKLF
>TRBV5-4|TRBJ2-2|14|NA
ASSFSVGGRTGELF
>TRBV7-3|TRBJ1-1|14|NA
ASSSPQGKRNTEAF
>TRBV12-3/TRBV12-4|TRBJ1-1|10|NA
ASDGGNTEAF
>TRBV12-3/TRBV12-4|TRBJ2-5|11|NA
ASSPYTGETQY
>TRBV7-3|TRBJ2-3|14|NA
ASSQSRATSTDTQY
>TRBV4-1|TRBJ1-5|13|NA
ASSLDIQGDQPQH
>TRBV3-1/TRBV3-2|TRBJ2-7|13|TRBD1
ASSQDPGTGYEQY